Listed below are T cell receptor beta chains from one sample, sequenced in a study of cytomegalovirus exposure and HLA in healthy donors. Assay: immunoSEQ multiplex PCR; the TCRdb copy retains only in-frame clones and omits some. The data show approximately 110,000 clones, about an eighth seen once. The sample consisted of PBMCs. All receptors come from a man aged 35-49 years in good health and CMV-seropositive. Both conserved end residues are part of each CDR3. The order of the fields is V gene, J gene, D gene, clone size, CDR3 DNA, CDR3 protein. A D gene is named only where the DNA matches it firmly. Only part of the rows carry a size: once, few, many, or a class if the clone is expanded.

v_call: TRBV4-2
j_call: TRBJ2-7
d_call: NA
clone_size: NA
cdr3_nt: TGTGCCAGCAGCCAAGAAGGAAGCGGAGCATCCTACGAGCAGTACTTC
cdr3_aa: CASSQEGSGASYEQYF

v_call: TRBV6-1
j_call: TRBJ2-1
d_call: TRBD2
clone_size: NA
cdr3_nt: TGTGCCACCCAATCGGGACTAGCGCCGAACAATGAGCAGTTCTTC
cdr3_aa: CATQSGLAPNNEQFF

v_call: TRBV11-3
j_call: TRBJ2-1
d_call: TRBD1
clone_size: few
cdr3_nt: TGTGCCAGCAGCTTAGAACGAGGGGGCCTCGGGTACAATGAGCAGTTCTTC
cdr3_aa: CASSLERGGLGYNEQFF

v_call: TRBV6-5
j_call: TRBJ2-2
d_call: NA
clone_size: NA
cdr3_nt: TGTGCCAGCAGCATAGGGACACATACCGGGGAGCTGTTTTTT
cdr3_aa: CASSIGTHTGELFF

v_call: TRBV13
j_call: TRBJ1-3
d_call: NA
clone_size: NA
cdr3_nt: TGTGCCAGCAGCCTGACCAGGGCCCCAAACACCATATATTTT
cdr3_aa: CASSLTRAPNTIYF

v_call: TRBV29-1
j_call: TRBJ2-1
d_call: NA
clone_size: NA
cdr3_nt: TGCAGCGTTGTGGGTGGCTTGGGAGCCTACAATGAGCAGTTCTTC
cdr3_aa: CSVVGGLGAYNEQFF

v_call: TRBV6-1
j_call: TRBJ1-2
d_call: NA
clone_size: NA
cdr3_nt: TGTGCCAGCAGTGAGACGTTCCAGGGGACTAACTATGGCTACACCTTC
cdr3_aa: CASSETFQGTNYGYTF

v_call: TRBV28
j_call: TRBJ2-3
d_call: TRBD2
clone_size: few
cdr3_nt: TGTGCCAGCAGTTTAATTGCGGGAGCAACAGATACGCAGTATTTT
cdr3_aa: CASSLIAGATDTQYF

v_call: TRBV18
j_call: TRBJ1-2
d_call: NA
clone_size: NA
cdr3_nt: TGTGCCAGCTCACCACAGGAGTTACACTTAAACTATGGCTACACCTTC
cdr3_aa: CASSPQELHLNYGYTF

v_call: TRBV30
j_call: TRBJ2-1
d_call: TRBD2
clone_size: NA
cdr3_nt: TGTGCCTGGAGGGACTGGACTAGCGGGAATAAGGTAGACAATGAGCAGTTCTTC
cdr3_aa: CAWRDWTSGNKVDNEQFF

v_call: TRBV6-5
j_call: TRBJ2-3
d_call: TRBD2
clone_size: NA
cdr3_nt: TGTGCCACCTTAGCGGGAGCTGCAGATACGCAGTATTTT
cdr3_aa: CATLAGAADTQYF

v_call: TRBV6-5
j_call: TRBJ2-7
d_call: TRBD1
clone_size: few
cdr3_nt: TGTGCCAGCAGCCGGGACAGGGTCTACGAGCAGTACTTC
cdr3_aa: CASSRDRVYEQYF

v_call: TRBV12-5
j_call: TRBJ2-7
d_call: TRBD1
clone_size: few
cdr3_nt: TGTGCTAGTGGTTTGGCCCCGGGACAGGGGGTTTCCTACGAGCAGTACTTC
cdr3_aa: CASGLAPGQGVSYEQYF

v_call: TRBV28
j_call: TRBJ1-1
d_call: TRBD1
clone_size: NA
cdr3_nt: TGTGCCAGCAGTTTACCGGGACAGGGGGTTAACACTGAAGCTTTCTTT
cdr3_aa: CASSLPGQGVNTEAFF

v_call: TRBV5-8
j_call: TRBJ1-1
d_call: NA
clone_size: few
cdr3_nt: TGTGCCAGCAGCAGAACAGGGTGGGGCACTGAAGCTTTCTTT
cdr3_aa: CASSRTGWGTEAFF

v_call: TRBV18
j_call: TRBJ1-1
d_call: NA
clone_size: few
cdr3_nt: TGTGCCAGCTCACCGCGTACTAGAGAGGCTGAAGCTTTCTTT
cdr3_aa: CASSPRTREAEAFF

v_call: TRBV7-9
j_call: TRBJ2-1
d_call: NA
clone_size: few
cdr3_nt: TGTGCCAGCAGCTCCACAGGGCCCGATGAGCAGTTCTTC
cdr3_aa: CASSSTGPDEQFF

v_call: TRBV28
j_call: TRBJ2-7
d_call: TRBD2
clone_size: NA
cdr3_nt: TGTGCCAGCAGTTTGATCCCGACTAGCGGCAAATACGAGCAGTACTTC
cdr3_aa: CASSLIPTSGKYEQYF

v_call: TRBV28
j_call: TRBJ1-2
d_call: TRBD1
clone_size: few
cdr3_nt: TGTGCCAGCAGCACGGGACAGCGTTATGGCTACACCTTC
cdr3_aa: CASSTGQRYGYTF

v_call: TRBV7-9
j_call: TRBJ2-3
d_call: TRBD2
clone_size: NA
cdr3_nt: TGTGCCAGCAGCTTGGGGACTAGCGGGACAGATACGCAGTATTTT
cdr3_aa: CASSLGTSGTDTQYF

v_call: TRBV25-1
j_call: TRBJ2-1
d_call: TRBD1
clone_size: few
cdr3_nt: TGTGCCAGCAGTGCTGGGACAGGTTCCTACAATGAGCAGTTCTTC
cdr3_aa: CASSAGTGSYNEQFF

v_call: TRBV25-1
j_call: TRBJ1-1
d_call: NA
clone_size: few
cdr3_nt: TGTGCCAGCAGTGGGGGGGTTGGGGGAGTGAACACTGAAGCTTTCTTT
cdr3_aa: CASSGGVGGVNTEAFF

v_call: TRBV27
j_call: TRBJ2-1
d_call: NA
clone_size: few
cdr3_nt: TGTGCCAGCAGTCTCGCGATCTACAATGAGCAGTTCTTC
cdr3_aa: CASSLAIYNEQFF

v_call: TRBV4-2
j_call: TRBJ2-7
d_call: TRBD1
clone_size: NA
cdr3_nt: TGTGCCAGCAGCCGAAGGACAGGGGATACCGAGCAGTACTTC
cdr3_aa: CASSRRTGDTEQYF